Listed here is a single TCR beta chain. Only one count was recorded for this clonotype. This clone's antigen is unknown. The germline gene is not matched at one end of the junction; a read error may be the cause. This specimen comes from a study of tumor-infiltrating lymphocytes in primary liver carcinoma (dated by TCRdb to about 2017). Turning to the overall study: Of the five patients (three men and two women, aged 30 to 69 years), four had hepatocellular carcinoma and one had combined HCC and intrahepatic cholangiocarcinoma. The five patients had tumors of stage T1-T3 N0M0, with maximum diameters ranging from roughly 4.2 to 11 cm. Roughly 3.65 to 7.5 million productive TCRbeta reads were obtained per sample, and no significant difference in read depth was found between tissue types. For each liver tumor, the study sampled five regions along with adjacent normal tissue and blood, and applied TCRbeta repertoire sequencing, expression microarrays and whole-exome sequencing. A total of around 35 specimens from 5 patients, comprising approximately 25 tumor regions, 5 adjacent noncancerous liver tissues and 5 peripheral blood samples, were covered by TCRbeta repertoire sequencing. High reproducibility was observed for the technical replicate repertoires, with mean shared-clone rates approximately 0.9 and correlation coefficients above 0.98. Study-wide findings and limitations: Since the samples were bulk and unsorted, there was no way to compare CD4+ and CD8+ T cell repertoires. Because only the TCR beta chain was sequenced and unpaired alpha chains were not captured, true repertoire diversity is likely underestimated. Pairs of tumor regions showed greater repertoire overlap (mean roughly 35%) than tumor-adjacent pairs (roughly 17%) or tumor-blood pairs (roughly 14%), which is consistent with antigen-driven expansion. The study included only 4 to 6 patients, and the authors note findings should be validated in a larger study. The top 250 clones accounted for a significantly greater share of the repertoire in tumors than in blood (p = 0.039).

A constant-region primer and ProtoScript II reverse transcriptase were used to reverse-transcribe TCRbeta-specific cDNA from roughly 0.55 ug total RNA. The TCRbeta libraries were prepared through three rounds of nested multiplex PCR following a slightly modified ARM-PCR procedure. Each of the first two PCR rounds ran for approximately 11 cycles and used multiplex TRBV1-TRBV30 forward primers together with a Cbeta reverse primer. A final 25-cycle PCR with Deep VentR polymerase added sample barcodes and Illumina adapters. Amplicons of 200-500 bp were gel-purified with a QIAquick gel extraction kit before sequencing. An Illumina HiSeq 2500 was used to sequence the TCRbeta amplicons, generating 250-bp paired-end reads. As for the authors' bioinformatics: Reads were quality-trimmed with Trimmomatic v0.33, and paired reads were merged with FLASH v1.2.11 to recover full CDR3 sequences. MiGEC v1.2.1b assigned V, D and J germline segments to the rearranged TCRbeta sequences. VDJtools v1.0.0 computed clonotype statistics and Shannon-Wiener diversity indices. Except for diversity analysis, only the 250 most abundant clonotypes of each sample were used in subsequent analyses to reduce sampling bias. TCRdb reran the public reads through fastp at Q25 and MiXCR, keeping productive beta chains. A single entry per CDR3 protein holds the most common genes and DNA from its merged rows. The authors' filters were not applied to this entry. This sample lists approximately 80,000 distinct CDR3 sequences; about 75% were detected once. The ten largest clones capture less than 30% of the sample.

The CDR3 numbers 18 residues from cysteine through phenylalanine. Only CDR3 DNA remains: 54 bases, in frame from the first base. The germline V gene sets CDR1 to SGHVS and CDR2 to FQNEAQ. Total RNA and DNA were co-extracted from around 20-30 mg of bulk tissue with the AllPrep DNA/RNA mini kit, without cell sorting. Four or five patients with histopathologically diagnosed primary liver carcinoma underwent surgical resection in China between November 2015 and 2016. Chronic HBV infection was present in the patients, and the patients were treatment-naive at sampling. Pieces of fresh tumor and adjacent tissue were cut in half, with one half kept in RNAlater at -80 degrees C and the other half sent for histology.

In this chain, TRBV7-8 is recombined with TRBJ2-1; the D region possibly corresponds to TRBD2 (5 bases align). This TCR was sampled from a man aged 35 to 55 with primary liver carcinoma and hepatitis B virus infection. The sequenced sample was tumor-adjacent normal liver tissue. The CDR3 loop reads CASSPLGGSALSYNEQFF. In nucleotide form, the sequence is TGTGCTAGCAGCCCACTTGGAGGCTCAGCGCTCTCCTACAATGAGCAGTTCTTC. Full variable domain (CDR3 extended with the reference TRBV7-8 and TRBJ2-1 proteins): GAGVSQSPRYKVAKRGQDVALRCDPISGHVSLFWYQQALGQGPEFLTYFQNEAQLDKSGLPSDRFFAERPEGSVSTLKIQRTQQEDSAVYLCASSPLGGSALSYNEQFFGPGTRLTVL.